These T cell receptor beta chains were read from a single sample in a study of cytomegalovirus exposure and HLA in healthy donors. Sequencing used immunoSEQ multiplex PCR; TCRdb keeps in-frame clones, though not all of them. Here the sample spans some 180,000 clones, approximately 85% being singletons. The sample taken for sequencing was PBMCs. These receptors were obtained from a woman aged 50 to 65 in good health and CMV-seronegative. Both conserved end residues are part of each CDR3. A D gene is named only where the DNA matches it firmly. Some rows mark clone size as missing; the rest say once, few, many or name a class of expanded clone.

D: .; J: TRBJ2-7; V: TRBV4-2; length: 14; size: .; DNA: TGTGCCAGCAGCCAAGAACAGGGCGGGTACGAGCAGTACTTC; CDR3: CASSQEQGGYEQYF
D: TRBD2; J: TRBJ2-7; V: TRBV5-5; length: 15; size: .; DNA: TGTGCCAGCAGCTTGGGACTAGCGGTCTCCTACGAGCAGTACTTC; CDR3: CASSLGLAVSYEQYF
D: TRBD1; J: TRBJ2-1; V: TRBV19; length: 13; size: .; DNA: TGTGCCAGTAGTTTTTCCTCAGGGGGTGAGCAGTTCTTC; CDR3: CASSFSSGGEQFF
D: .; J: TRBJ2-7; V: TRBV2; length: 11; size: .; DNA: TGTGCCAGCCGCAGGGTAACGGAGCAGTACTTC; CDR3: CASRRVTEQYF
D: .; J: TRBJ2-1; V: TRBV4-2; length: 15; size: few; DNA: TGTGCCAGCAGCCAATCTAGCGAGGCCTACAATGAGCAGTTCTTC; CDR3: CASSQSSEAYNEQFF
D: .; J: TRBJ2-4; V: TRBV6-5; length: 15; size: once; DNA: TGTGCCAGCAGCTTCGTGCCCCCGAGGGAGAACATTCAGTACTTC; CDR3: CASSFVPPRENIQYF
D: .; J: TRBJ1-5; V: TRBV6-6; length: 12; size: .; DNA: TGTGCCAGCAGTGAGGGGGAACAGCCCCAGCATTTT; CDR3: CASSEGEQPQHF
D: TRBD1; J: TRBJ1-1; V: TRBV19; length: 13; size: .; DNA: TGTGCCAGTGGCGGGACAGTGAACACTGAAGCTTTCTTT; CDR3: CASGGTVNTEAFF
D: .; J: TRBJ1-2; V: TRBV15; length: 12; size: .; DNA: TGTGCCACCAGCTCCGGACAGTATGGCTACACCTTC; CDR3: CATSSGQYGYTF
D: TRBD1; J: TRBJ2-7; V: TRBV5-1; length: 14; size: .; DNA: TGCGCCAGCAGCTTGGAGACAGGGTTCTACGAGCAGTACTTC; CDR3: CASSLETGFYEQYF
D: .; J: TRBJ2-3; V: TRBV2; length: 15; size: .; DNA: TGTGCCAGCAGTGACAGGACAGTTGGCACAGATACGCAGTATTTT; CDR3: CASSDRTVGTDTQYF
D: .; J: TRBJ1-1; V: TRBV28; length: 14; size: .; DNA: TGTGCCAGCAGTTTTCCGGGAAGGGACACTGAAGCTTTCTTT; CDR3: CASSFPGRDTEAFF
D: .; J: TRBJ1-5; V: TRBV30; length: 13; size: .; DNA: TGTGCCCAAGGGGTTGGAGGCAATCAGCCCCAGCATTTT; CDR3: CAQGVGGNQPQHF
D: TRBD1; J: TRBJ1-2; V: TRBV2; length: 12; size: .; DNA: TGTGCCAGCAGTGGGACAGGGAATGGCTACACCTTC; CDR3: CASSGTGNGYTF
D: TRBD1; J: TRBJ2-7; V: TRBV7-9; length: 14; size: .; DNA: TGTGCCAGCAGCTCAACAGGGGGAGAGTACGAGCAGTACTTC; CDR3: CASSSTGGEYEQYF
D: TRBD2; J: TRBJ2-5; V: TRBV29-1; length: 18; size: once; DNA: TGCAGCGTTGAAGATTTGGTAGCGGGAGGACCCATTCCCGAGACCCAGTACTTC; CDR3: CSVEDLVAGGPIPETQYF
D: .; J: TRBJ2-5; V: TRBV29-1; length: 11; size: .; DNA: TGCAGCGCCTTAAGGGGGGAGACCCAGTACTTC; CDR3: CSALRGETQYF
D: TRBD2; J: TRBJ2-7; V: TRBV6-5; length: 13; size: .; DNA: TGTGCCAGCAGGCGGGAGGGCCGACACGAGCAGTACTTC; CDR3: CASRREGRHEQYF
D: TRBD2; J: TRBJ2-1; V: TRBV28; length: 17; size: .; DNA: TGTGCCAGCAGTTTTTTCCGGGGAGCGGGAGGGCTATATGAGCAGTTCTTC; CDR3: CASSFFRGAGGLYEQFF
D: .; J: TRBJ2-1; V: TRBV28; length: 14; size: .; DNA: TGTGCCAGCAGCCAGATGACAGGCTACAATGAGCAGTTCTTC; CDR3: CASSQMTGYNEQFF
D: .; J: TRBJ2-5; V: TRBV21-1; length: 19; size: few; DNA: TGTGCCAGCAGCAAAGCTCCGGGATTGATAGCGGGAGCGCGAGAGACCCAGTACTTC; CDR3: CASSKAPGLIAGARETQYF
D: TRBD1; J: TRBJ1-1; V: TRBV19; length: 15; size: few; DNA: TGTGCCAGTGACCGGGACAGGGGGCGCAAAACTGAAGCTTTCTTT; CDR3: CASDRDRGRKTEAFF
D: TRBD1; J: TRBJ2-7; V: TRBV18; length: 16; size: .; DNA: TGTGCCAGCTCACCACTCGGCGGGACAGGGTTCCACGAGCAGTACTTC; CDR3: CASSPLGGTGFHEQYF
D: TRBD2; J: TRBJ2-7; V: TRBV18; length: 15; size: .; DNA: TGTGCCAGCTCACCACCGAACGGGAGGTCATACGAGCAGTACTTC; CDR3: CASSPPNGRSYEQYF
D: .; J: TRBJ1-1; V: TRBV6-1; length: 13; size: .; DNA: TGTGCCAGCAGTGAAGGGAGAGTTCAAGAAGCTTTCTTT; CDR3: CASSEGRVQEAFF
D: .; J: TRBJ2-5; V: TRBV9; length: 16; size: .; DNA: TGTGCCAGCAGCGTCTCCCCCGGAGGGGCACAAGAGACCCAGTACTTC; CDR3: CASSVSPGGAQETQYF
D: TRBD2; J: TRBJ2-2; V: TRBV27; length: 16; size: .; DNA: TGTGCCAGCAGTTTTATAGCGGGAGGGCCAACCGGGGAGCTGTTTTTT; CDR3: CASSFIAGGPTGELFF
D: .; J: TRBJ2-2; V: TRBV2; length: 13; size: few; DNA: TGTGCCAGCAGCGGCTGGGCCTGGGGGGAGCTGTTTTTT; CDR3: CASSGWAWGELFF
D: TRBD2; J: TRBJ2-1; V: TRBV5-4; length: 18; size: .; DNA: TGTGCCAGCAGCTTGAAGGTCCTTAGCGGGAGGGACACGGTTGAGCAGTTCTTC; CDR3: CASSLKVLSGRDTVEQFF
D: TRBD2; J: TRBJ2-3; V: TRBV7-9; length: 17; size: .; DNA: TGTGCCAGCAGCTCCGGGGAGGGCGCGGCTAGCACAGATACGCAGTATTTT; CDR3: CASSSGEGAASTDTQYF
D: TRBD2; J: TRBJ2-7; V: TRBV27; length: 16; size: .; DNA: TGTGCCAGCAGTTACCTGGCCTACGCGGGAGCCTACGAGCAGTACTTC; CDR3: CASSYLAYAGAYEQYF
D: TRBD2; J: TRBJ2-3; V: TRBV7-9; length: 14; size: .; DNA: TGTGCCATCGGACTAGCGGGAATCACAGATACGCAGTATTTT; CDR3: CAIGLAGITDTQYF
D: .; J: TRBJ1-1; V: TRBV27; length: 14; size: .; DNA: TGTGCCAGCAGTTTATATAGTTTGAACACTGAAGCTTTCTTT; CDR3: CASSLYSLNTEAFF
D: .; J: TRBJ1-1; V: TRBV30; length: 13; size: .; DNA: TGTGCCTGGAGTGTAACAGGTTACACTGAAGCTTTCTTT; CDR3: CAWSVTGYTEAFF
D: TRBD1; J: TRBJ2-7; V: TRBV28; length: 15; size: .; DNA: TGTGCCAGCAGTTTAAATACAGGGGGCGCCTACGAGCAGTACTTC; CDR3: CASSLNTGGAYEQYF
D: .; J: TRBJ2-7; V: TRBV28; length: 22; size: .; DNA: TGTGCCAGCAGTTTATCGTATAGACAGGGGGTAGAACTAGCGGATCTCAGGTACGAGCAGTACTTC; CDR3: CASSLSYRQGVELADLRYEQYF
D: .; J: TRBJ2-3; V: TRBV7-8; length: 17; size: .; DNA: TGTGCCAGCAGCTTAGGTTTGGAGTGGGTGGGCACAGATACGCAGTATTTT; CDR3: CASSLGLEWVGTDTQYF
D: TRBD2; J: TRBJ2-1; V: TRBV5-1; length: 16; size: .; DNA: TGCGCCAGCAGCTTCTGGACTAGCGGTATATACAATGAGCAGTTCTTC; CDR3: CASSFWTSGIYNEQFF
D: .; J: TRBJ2-7; V: TRBV28; length: 17; size: .; DNA: TGTGCCAGCAGTCGCTCCCGGTTAATTGCTAGTCGAGACGAGCAGTACTTC; CDR3: CASSRSRLIASRDEQYF
D: TRBD1; J: TRBJ1-1; V: TRBV18; length: 13; size: .; DNA: TGTGCCAGCGACAGGGGAGGGGACACTGAAGCTTTCTTT; CDR3: CASDRGGDTEAFF
D: TRBD1; J: TRBJ2-6; V: TRBV19; length: 16; size: .; DNA: TGTGCCAGTAGTATTCCACAGGGGACTGGGGCCAACGTCCTGACTTTC; CDR3: CASSIPQGTGANVLTF
D: TRBD2; J: TRBJ2-1; V: TRBV7-8; length: 15; size: .; DNA: TGTGCCAGCAGCTTACCCGGGACTAGGTGGAATGAGCAGTTCTTC; CDR3: CASSLPGTRWNEQFF
D: TRBD1; J: TRBJ2-7; V: TRBV25-1; length: 14; size: .; DNA: TGTGCCAGCAGTAAGGGACAGGGGACCAACGAGCAGTACTTC; CDR3: CASSKGQGTNEQYF
D: .; J: TRBJ2-7; V: TRBV30; length: 12; size: once; DNA: TGTGCCTGGAGTGTACTATCGCTCGAGCAGTACTTC; CDR3: CAWSVLSLEQYF
D: TRBD1; J: TRBJ1-5; V: TRBV28; length: 14; size: many; DNA: TGTGCCAGCACCATGGGACAGGGTTATCAGCCCCAGCATTTT; CDR3: CASTMGQGYQPQHF
D: .; J: TRBJ2-1; V: TRBV30; length: 15; size: .; DNA: TGTGCCTGGACCGTAACGAGGTCGGCTGGCAATGAGCAGTTCTTC; CDR3: CAWTVTRSAGNEQFF
D: TRBD1; J: TRBJ1-2; V: TRBV19; length: 15; size: .; DNA: TGTGCCAGTAGTATCCCCGGGACAGCGGACTATGGCTACACCTTC; CDR3: CASSIPGTADYGYTF
D: .; J: TRBJ1-4; V: TRBV30; length: 15; size: .; DNA: TGTGCCTGGAGTGTACGGGGGGTGGCTAATGAAAAACTGTTTTTT; CDR3: CAWSVRGVANEKLFF
D: .; J: TRBJ1-1; V: TRBV27; length: 15; size: .; DNA: TGTGCCAGCAGTTTATCGACGGGGATGAACACTGAAGCTTTCTTT; CDR3: CASSLSTGMNTEAFF
D: TRBD1; J: TRBJ2-7; V: TRBV10-3; length: 12; size: once; DNA: TGTGCAACAGGGGTAGGGGACTACGAGCAGTACTTC; CDR3: CATGVGDYEQYF
D: TRBD2; J: TRBJ2-7; V: TRBV27; length: 18; size: .; DNA: TGTGCCAGCAGTTTATCACTAGGGACTAGCGGGAGGAGGGACGAGCAGTACTTC; CDR3: CASSLSLGTSGRRDEQYF
D: TRBD2; J: TRBJ2-7; V: TRBV27; length: 22; size: .; DNA: TGTGCCAGCAGTTTATCGTTGGGCCCCCCGTCCAGACTAGCGGGGAGGACCTACGAGCAGTACTTC; CDR3: CASSLSLGPPSRLAGRTYEQYF
D: .; J: TRBJ2-3; V: TRBV2; length: 15; size: .; DNA: TGTGCCAGCAGTGCACTGGCGGAACGCACAGATACGCAGTATTTT; CDR3: CASSALAERTDTQYF
D: .; J: TRBJ1-1; V: TRBV28; length: 12; size: once; DNA: TGTGCCAGCAGTTCCGGGAACACTGAAGCTTTCTTT; CDR3: CASSSGNTEAFF
D: TRBD1; J: TRBJ1-1; V: TRBV18; length: 15; size: few; DNA: TGTGCCAGCTCACCGACAGGGAGGCCCAACACTGAAGCTTTCTTT; CDR3: CASSPTGRPNTEAFF
D: .; J: TRBJ1-2; V: TRBV15; length: 12; size: .; DNA: TGTGCCACCAGCAGAGATTACTACGGCTACACCTTC; CDR3: CATSRDYYGYTF
D: TRBD2; J: TRBJ2-1; V: TRBV5-1; length: 15; size: .; DNA: TGCGCCAGCAGCTTGGAGCTAGCGGGAGCCCCTGAGCAGTTCTTC; CDR3: CASSLELAGAPEQFF
D: TRBD1; J: TRBJ1-1; V: TRBV7-9; length: 15; size: .; DNA: TGTGCCAGCAGCAAGGAGGGACAGATCAACACTGAAGCTTTCTTT; CDR3: CASSKEGQINTEAFF
D: TRBD1; J: TRBJ2-2; V: TRBV28; length: 15; size: .; DNA: TGTGCCAGCAGTTTATTGGGGACAGGGGGCGGGGAGCTGTTTTTT; CDR3: CASSLLGTGGGELFF